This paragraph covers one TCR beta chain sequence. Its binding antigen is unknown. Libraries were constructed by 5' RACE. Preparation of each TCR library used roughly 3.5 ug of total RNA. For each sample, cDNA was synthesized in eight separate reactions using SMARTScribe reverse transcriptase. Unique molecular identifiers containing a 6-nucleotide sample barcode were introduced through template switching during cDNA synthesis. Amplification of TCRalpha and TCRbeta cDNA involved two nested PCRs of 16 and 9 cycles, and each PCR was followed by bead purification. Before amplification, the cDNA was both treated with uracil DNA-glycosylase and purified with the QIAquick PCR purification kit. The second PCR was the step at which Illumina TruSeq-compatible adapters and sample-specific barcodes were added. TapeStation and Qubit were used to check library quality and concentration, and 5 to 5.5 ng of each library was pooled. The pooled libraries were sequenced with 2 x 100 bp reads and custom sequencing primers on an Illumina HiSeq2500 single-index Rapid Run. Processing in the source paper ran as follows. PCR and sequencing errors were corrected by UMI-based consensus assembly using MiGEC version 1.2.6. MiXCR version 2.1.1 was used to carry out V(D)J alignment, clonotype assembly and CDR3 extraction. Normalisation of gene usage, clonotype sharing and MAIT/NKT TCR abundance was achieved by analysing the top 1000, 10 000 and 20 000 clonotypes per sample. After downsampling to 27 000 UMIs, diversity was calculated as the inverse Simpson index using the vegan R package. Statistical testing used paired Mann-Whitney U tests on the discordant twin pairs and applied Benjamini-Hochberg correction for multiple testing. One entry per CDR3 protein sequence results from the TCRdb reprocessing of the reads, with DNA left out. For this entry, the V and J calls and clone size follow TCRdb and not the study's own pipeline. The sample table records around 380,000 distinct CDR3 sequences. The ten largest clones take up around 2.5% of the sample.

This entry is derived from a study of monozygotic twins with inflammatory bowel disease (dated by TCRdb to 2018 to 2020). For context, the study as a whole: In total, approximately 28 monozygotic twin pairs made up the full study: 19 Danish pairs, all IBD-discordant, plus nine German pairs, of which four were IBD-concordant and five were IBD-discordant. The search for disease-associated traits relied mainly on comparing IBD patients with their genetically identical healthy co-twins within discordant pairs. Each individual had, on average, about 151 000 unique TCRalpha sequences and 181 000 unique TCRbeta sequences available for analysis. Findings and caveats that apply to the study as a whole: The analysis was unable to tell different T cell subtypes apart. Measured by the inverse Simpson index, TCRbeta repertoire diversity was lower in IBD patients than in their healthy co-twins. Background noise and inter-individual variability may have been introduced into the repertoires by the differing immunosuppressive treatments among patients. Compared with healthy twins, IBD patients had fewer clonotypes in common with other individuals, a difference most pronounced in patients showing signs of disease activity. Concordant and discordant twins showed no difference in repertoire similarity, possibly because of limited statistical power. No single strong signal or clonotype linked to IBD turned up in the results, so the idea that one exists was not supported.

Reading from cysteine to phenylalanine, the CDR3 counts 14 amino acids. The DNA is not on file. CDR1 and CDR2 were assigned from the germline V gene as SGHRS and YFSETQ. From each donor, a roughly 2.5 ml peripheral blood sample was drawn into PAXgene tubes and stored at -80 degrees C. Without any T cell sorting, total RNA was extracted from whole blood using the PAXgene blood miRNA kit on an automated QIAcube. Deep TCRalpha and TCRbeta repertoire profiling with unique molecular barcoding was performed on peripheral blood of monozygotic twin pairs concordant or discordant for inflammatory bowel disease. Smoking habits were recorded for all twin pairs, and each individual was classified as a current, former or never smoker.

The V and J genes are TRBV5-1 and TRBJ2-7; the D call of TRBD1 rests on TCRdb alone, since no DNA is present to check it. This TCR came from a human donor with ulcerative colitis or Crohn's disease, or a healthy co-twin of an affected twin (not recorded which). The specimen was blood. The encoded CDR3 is CASSQDRPYYEQYF.